This T cell receptor (beta chain) is drawn from a study of T cells after yellow fever vaccination. V shed 3 bases and J shed 0 bases, with 9 bases lying between them. The CDR3 extends over 13 amino acids. Germline CDR1 reads DFQATT; CDR2 reads SNEGSKA (reference sequence). As for this clonotype: No antigen is known for it.

Overall study findings and caveats: At around 95% for CD4 and approximately 88% for CD8, most primary-vaccination clones showed up again after the booster. Weaker overall was a secondary response that nonetheless peaked faster, on day 5 versus 15.

TCR cDNA, made by 5'RACE template switching, carried an added universal primer site and UMIs. TCRdb called the 5' RACE reads again in MiXCR, with one record for every CDR3 protein. Altogether about 580,000 distinct CDR3 sequences are present, 17% being singletons, with the ten largest covering 17%. The source material was PBMCs, sampled 4 to 5 days after the first yellow fever vaccination. The sequence was obtained from a man aged 18 to 35 who received the YFV17D yellow fever vaccine. The V and J genes are TRBV20-1 and TRBJ2-7; D possibly corresponds to TRBD2 (6 bases). The CDR3 DNA follows: TGCAGTGCTAGTCGGGGGACCTCCTACGAGCAGTACTTC. Its translation: CSASRGTSYEQYF.